The rows below give T cell receptor beta chains drawn from one sample of a study of blood T cell repertoires in COVID-19. Clones were sequenced by immunoSEQ multiplex PCR, and TCRdb holds only the in-frame ones, with some missing. Seen here are 200,000 to 250,000 clones, 70% to 90% observed once, and the top ten hold about 9.9%. Sequencing was performed on peripheral blood. These receptors came from a man aged 50-60 years with COVID-19, enrolled during active disease. Each CDR3 is given with its conserved first and last residue. D genes are given only for firm matches. A clone size is listed for some rows: how often the clone was seen (once, few, many), or a class if it is expanded.

>TRBD2|TRBJ2-3|-|TRBV7-9
TGTGCCAGCAGCTTAGGAGAGGGGTTTGCGGGAGACGGCACAGATACGCAGTATTTT
CASSLGEGFAGDGTDTQYF
>TRBD2|TRBJ2-2|-|TRBV6-5
TGTGCCAGCAGTTACCTCGGCGGGGGGAACACCGGGGAGCTGTTTTTT
CASSYLGGGNTGELFF
>-|TRBJ1-1|-|TRBV6-2/TRBV6-3
TGTGCCAGCAGTCTGGGACTAAGACAGCTTAATAGCAACACTGAAGCTTTCTTT
CASSLGLRQLNSNTEAFF
>-|TRBJ2-3|-|TRBV5-4
TGTGCCAGCAGCTTGGCGGGGGTAAGCACAGATACGCAGTATTTT
CASSLAGVSTDTQYF
>-|TRBJ1-2|-|TRBV2
TGTGCCGGATCCCCAGGCCACTATGGCTACACCTTC
CAGSPGHYGYTF
>-|TRBJ1-1|-|TRBV18
TGTGCCAGCTCTCCTACAGTAAACACTGAAGCTTTCTTT
CASSPTVNTEAFF
>-|TRBJ2-3|-|TRBV5-4
TGTGCCAGCAGCCGAGCGGGCACAATCCCCCTGGATACGCAGTATTTT
CASSRAGTIPLDTQYF
>-|TRBJ1-4|-|TRBV7-8
TGTGCCAGCAGCGGAGGTGAAAAACTGTTTTTT
CASSGGEKLFF
>TRBD2|TRBJ2-3|-|TRBV24-1
TGTGCCATTCCGTACAGTGCGGGAGGAACAGATACGCAGTATTTT
CAIPYSAGGTDTQYF
>-|TRBJ2-3|-|TRBV19
TGTGCCAGTAGTATAGATGCAGGGAACACAGATACGCAGTATTTT
CASSIDAGNTDTQYF
>-|TRBJ1-4|-|TRBV9
TGTGCCAGCAGCGCTTTTTCGGAGGGTGGGTCCGAAAAACTGTTTTTT
CASSAFSEGGSEKLFF
>-|TRBJ2-7|-|TRBV5-5
TGTGCCAGCAGCTTGGCGGGAAGAAGCTCCTACGAGCAGTACTTC
CASSLAGRSSYEQYF
>TRBD2|TRBJ2-2|few|TRBV19
TGTGCCAGTAGTTCTAGCGGGGGGGTTAGCACCGGGGAGCTGTTTTTT
CASSSSGGVSTGELFF
>-|TRBJ1-1|-|TRBV5-8
TGTGCCAGCAGCTTGAGGGGGAGTTGGGTCACTGAAGCTTTCTTT
CASSLRGSWVTEAFF
>-|TRBJ2-2|-|TRBV19
TGTGCCAGTAGTACCGGACAGGGAGGGTACACCGGGGAGCTGTTTTTT
CASSTGQGGYTGELFF
>TRBD1|TRBJ1-2|-|TRBV5-1
TGCGCCAGCAGCCGGGGACAGCGAGGAGGCTACACCTTC
CASSRGQRGGYTF
>-|TRBJ2-3|few|TRBV19
TGTGCCAGTAGTACCAGGCTACCAATTAGCACAGATACGCAGTATTTT
CASSTRLPISTDTQYF
>TRBD1|TRBJ1-1|-|TRBV7-2
TGTGCCAGCAGCAAGGCAGGGGGCCTACGTTCCACTGAAGCTTTCTTT
CASSKAGGLRSTEAFF
>-|TRBJ2-5|few|TRBV5-4
TGTGCCAGCAGCTTGGAGGTGGGGGCAGAGACCCAGTACTTC
CASSLEVGAETQYF
>TRBD1|TRBJ1-2|-|TRBV27
TGTGCCAGCAGTTCATGGGGGACAGGGCCGAACTATGGCTACACCTTC
CASSSWGTGPNYGYTF
>-|TRBJ2-1|-|TRBV28
TGTGCCAGCAGTCCCACTAGTGCCCGTCCCTCCTACAATGAGCAGTTCTTC
CASSPTSARPSYNEQFF
>-|TRBJ2-4|-|TRBV7-9
TGTGCCAGCAGCTTTCCAGGGCTAGCCAAAAACATTCAGTACTTC
CASSFPGLAKNIQYF